This T cell receptor beta chain originates from a study of T cell repertoires in aging, cancer and after chemotherapy. Study observations and caveats: In cancer patients, declining TCR diversity with age involved lost richness and lost evenness.

TCR beta rearrangements were amplified from peripheral blood genomic DNA. This clonotype was counted only a few times. Its antigen remains unidentified. Multiplex touch-down PCR with TRB-A/B primers amplified rearranged V-D-J TRB sequences. One entry per CDR3 protein, called by TCRdb with MiXCR from the multiplex PCR reads. The profile shows a few thousand distinct CDR3 sequences, just under 60% of them singletons. The sequence was collected from a human donor with a blood cancer. Sample: blood.

The CDR3: CASSYSSGGTYEQYF. The CDR3 bases are TGTGCCAGCAGTTACTCTAGCGGGGGGACCTACGAGCAGTACTTC. V gene TRBV6-2 or TRBV6-3 combines with J gene TRBJ2-7; 10 bases are shared with TRBD2. This CDR3 comprises 15 residues. The germline CDR1 and CDR2 sequences are MNHEY and SVGEGT. With 0 bases clipped from V and 2 bases from J, the junction kept 1 base outside the gene matches.